One and the same sample provided the 23 T cell receptor beta chains below, sequenced in a study of T-cell reconstitution after alpha-beta-depleted transplantation in children. For TCRbeta, the library was prepared with unique molecular identifiers. Each CDR3 protein is one row after TCRdb ran MiXCR on the PCR reads. The profile shows hundreds of thousands of distinct CDR3 sequences, less than 15% of them singletons. Sequenced here: PBMCs, sampled before TCRalphabeta/CD19-depleted stem cell transplant. Receptors originate from a girl aged 2-10 years with congenital amegakaryocytic thrombocytopenia, due to receive a stem cell transplant.

This clonotype was recorded many times. This rearrangement joins TRBV12-3 or TRBV12-4 to TRBJ2-1, with TRBD2 matching 7 bases. This CDR3 has 16 residues. The V segment lost 7 bases and the J segment 1 base; nucleotides outside the gene matches: 10. This CDR3 is CASTTRIAGSYNEQFF. The CDR3 DNA reads TGTGCCAGCACCACGAGGATAGCGGGTTCCTACAATGAGCAGTTCTTC.

This clonotype was recorded a few times. J is TRBJ2-2 and V is TRBV20-1, with 7 bases aligning to TRBD2. The CDR3 loop spans 11 amino acids. CDR1 DFQATT and CDR2 SNEGSKA come from the germline V gene (reference sequence). Here the CDR3 reads CRGGEAGELFF. CDR3 nucleotides: TGCAGGGGGGGGGAGGCCGGGGAGCTGTTTTTT.

This clonotype has a count of ten or more. The gene calls are TRBV2 and TRBJ2-7; D tentatively fits TRBD1 or TRBD2 (5 bases each). The CDR3 length is 13 residues. Between the trimmed V and J ends, which lost 6 bases and 1 base, there was a span of 10 bases. The germline V gene encodes CDR1 SNHLY and CDR2 FYNNEI. CDR3 protein: CASSRDLSYEQYF. CDR3 nucleotides: TGTGCCAGCAGCCGGGACCTATCCTACGAGCAGTACTTC.

The table lists this clonotype with many counts. This sequence joins TRBV5-1 and TRBJ1-2; 8 positions agree with TRBD1. Germline V CDR1 and CDR2: SGHRS, YFSETQ. V was clipped by 3 bases and J by 5 bases; unmatched bases: 3. The CDR3 has 13 amino acids. Here the CDR3 reads CASSYGQGYGYTF. CDR3 DNA: TGCGCCAGCAGCTACGGACAGGGTTATGGCTACACCTTC.

The rearrangement uses TRBV7-3 and TRBJ2-3; 10 bases agree with TRBD2. Germline-derived CDR1 and CDR2 are SGHTA and FQGTGA. Trimming removed 1 base from V and 6 bases from J; junction bases left unmatched: 13. The CDR3 is 18 residues long. CDR3: CASSLIGLASGGGDTQYF. In nucleotides, the CDR3 is TGTGCCAGCAGCTTAATCGGGCTGGCTAGCGGGGGCGGCGATACGCAGTATTTT.

This clonotype came up a few times. The gene calls are TRBV11-1 and TRBJ2-1, with D uncertain. The CDR3 is 12 residues long. In germline, CDR1 is SGHAT, CDR2 FQDESV (reference sequence). Trimming removed 2 bases from V and 8 bases from J, with 7 bases in between. CDR3 coding DNA: TGTGCCAGCAGCTTAAAGGTTCATGAGCAGTTCTTC. Translated, it gives CASSLKVHEQFF. Supplemented by reference TRBV11-1 and TRBJ2-1, the full variable domain reads EAEVAQSPRYKITEKSQAVAFWCDPISGHATLYWYRQILGQGPELLVQFQDESVVDDSQLPKDRFSAERLKGVDSTLKIQPAELGDSAMYLCASSLKVHEQFFGPGTRLTVL.

The V gene is TRBV5-1, the J gene TRBJ1-3; maybe TRBD1 (5 bases). The V and J ends lost 4 bases and 0 bases respectively, with 17 bases between them. CDR1 is SGHRS and CDR2 is YFSETQ in the germline V gene. This CDR3 contains 17 residues. The chain's CDR3 is CASSPPQDVNSGNTIYF. For the CDR3, the DNA is TGCGCCAGCAGCCCACCACAGGACGTCAACTCTGGAAACACCATATATTTT.

This chain uses TRBV14 with TRBJ2-1; D is uncertain. Germline CDR1 is SGHDN and CDR2 is FVKESK. There are 14 residues in the CDR3. Trimming left V 3 bases short and J 11 bases short, with 17 bases between. CDR3 amino acids: CASSHERAFFQQFF. CDR3 in DNA: TGTGCCAGCAGCCACGAACGGGCGTTTTTTCAGCAGTTCTTC.

The chain has TRBV11-2 and TRBJ2-7, with 7 nucleotides matching TRBD2. The CDR3 runs to 13 residues. Germline V gene lookup returns CDR1 SGHAT and CDR2 FQNNGV. J was trimmed by 2 bases and V by 8 bases; bases with no gene match: 6. CDR3 sequence reads: CASVPGGTYEQYF. The CDR3 coding sequence is TGTGCCAGCGTCCCCGGGGGGACCTACGAGCAGTACTTC.

There are many counts of this clonotype. The rearrangement links TRBV5-1 to TRBJ1-2; unclear D gene. The ends were cut back, 0 bases at V and 5 bases at J, with 14 bases in the middle. The CDR3 totals 15 residues. The germline CDR1 and CDR2 sequences are SGHRS and YFSETQ. The chain's CDR3 is CASSLGGGNPYGYTF. The CDR3 coding sequence is TGCGCCAGCAGCTTGGGAGGAGGTAACCCTTATGGCTACACCTTC.

This clonotype came up a few times. CDR3 coding DNA: TGTGCCAGTACCCGACTAGCCGGAGGCACAGATACGCAGTATTTT. It translates to CASTRLAGGTDTQYF. The chain uses TRBV19 and TRBJ2-3, with TRBD2 matching over 7 bases. Germline CDR1 is LNHDA and CDR2 is SQIVND (reference sequence). J gave up 1 base and V 7 bases, and 8 bases lay outside the gene matches. The CDR3 length is 15 residues.

Only a few counts were recorded for this clonotype. The chain has TRBV7-9 and TRBJ2-2; D ambiguous. V lost 6 bases to trimming and J lost 7 bases, with 9 bases between them. CDR3 length equals 12 residues. From germline, CDR1 is SEHNR and CDR2 FQNEAQ (reference sequence). Written as DNA, the CDR3 is TGTGCCAGCAGTCAGTCCGGCGGGGAGCTGTTTTTT. The encoded protein is CASSQSGGELFF.

The gene calls are TRBV14 and TRBJ2-1, with D possibly TRBD2 on 6 matching bases. The CDR3 has 14 residues. Deletions cut 5 bases from V and 9 bases from J, with 17 bases between. CDR1 and CDR2 from the germline V gene are SGHDN and FVKESK. CDR3 sequence reads: CASSGTTRLREQFF. In nucleotides, the CDR3 is TGTGCCAGCAGCGGTACGACTAGGTTGCGTGAGCAGTTCTTC.

V gene TRBV14 combines with J gene TRBJ2-7; 13 nucleotides align to TRBD2. The CDR3 has 17 amino acids. Per the germline V gene, CDR1 is SGHDN and CDR2 is FVKESK. V lost 4 bases and J lost 2; bases outside the gene matches: 8. CDR3 DNA: TGTGCCAGCAGCCCCCTTGGGACTAGCGGGGCTACCTACGAGCAGTACTTC. This sequence encodes CASSPLGTSGATYEQYF.

There are many counts of this clonotype. The rearrangement links TRBV20-1 to TRBJ2-1, with 13 bases that match TRBD2. Trimming took 5 bases from V and 6 from J; bases not matched to a gene: 4. Germline V lookup: CDR1 DFQATT, CDR2 SNEGSKA (reference sequence). CDR3 size: 14 residues. The CDR3 DNA is TGCAGTGCTCGAACTAGCGGGAGGGCCAATGAGCAGTTCTTC. Protein product: CSARTSGRANEQFF.

This clonotype was counted ten times or more. This rearrangement joins TRBV24-1 to TRBJ2-4; no firm D call. Germline V gene sequence: CDR1 KGHDR, CDR2 SFDVKD. Trimming pared 3 bases from V and 8 bases from J, leaving 13 bases between. The CDR3 contains 14 residues. DNA of the CDR3: TGTGCCACCAGTGATCCCCGGTGGAGCGACATTCAGTACTTC. Encoded protein: CATSDPRWSDIQYF.

This clonotype was counted a few times. The chain joins TRBV20-1 to TRBJ2-3; 7 bases agree with TRBD2. Trimming at V came to 6 bases and at J to 10 bases, leaving 7 bases not matched to a gene. CDR1 and CDR2 (germline): DFQATT, SNEGSKA (reference sequence). The CDR3 has 11 amino acids. CDR3 nucleotides: TGCAGTGCGTGGGACCGGGGGGCGCAGTATTTT. It yields the protein CSAWDRGAQYF.

This clonotype was seen a handful of times. This sequence joins TRBV28 and TRBJ2-4; D might be TRBD2 (5 bases). The CDR3 consists of 15 residues. CDR1 and CDR2 from the germline V gene are MDHEN and SYDVKM. V dropped 7 bases and J dropped 0 bases, with 13 bases sitting between them. The CDR3 nucleotides read TGTGCCAGCAAGCGAGCGGAACAAGCCAAAAACATTCAGTACTTC. This sequence encodes CASKRAEQAKNIQYF.

V usage is TRBV12-3 or TRBV12-4 and J usage is TRBJ2-2; D not resolved. The V and J ends lost 6 bases and 7 bases respectively, with 12 bases between them. This CDR3 region has 13 residues. DNA of the CDR3: TGTGCCAGCAGCCTAATAGCCGGCGGGGAGCTGTTTTTT. Its translation is CASSLIAGGELFF.

This clonotype was picked up many times. This rearrangement joins TRBV12-3 or TRBV12-4 to TRBJ1-4; the match to TRBD1 covers 7 bases. This CDR3 contains 14 residues. With 7 bases clipped from V and 5 bases from J, the junction kept 7 bases outside the gene matches. Here the CDR3 DNA reads TGTGCCAGCAAACTGGGACAGCGGAATGAAAAACTGTTTTTT. This codes for CASKLGQRNEKLFF.

This clonotype was observed at least ten times. The chain joins TRBV20-1 to TRBJ1-2, with D maybe TRBD1 (5 bases). Germline V gene lookup returns CDR1 DFQATT and CDR2 SNEGSKA (reference sequence). The CDR3 loop spans 14 amino acids. Between the trimmed V and J ends, which lost 6 bases and 8 bases, there was a span of 22 bases. For the CDR3, the DNA is TGCAGTGCCAGGTCGATGGGGCTCGAAAGGGGCTACACCTTC. As protein: CSARSMGLERGYTF.

J is TRBJ2-3 and V is TRBV7-9; D perhaps matches TRBD2 (5 bases). This CDR3 has 13 residues. Trimming pared 0 bases from V and 8 bases from J, leaving 9 bases between. Germline loops: CDR1 SEHNR, CDR2 FQNEAQ (reference sequence). In nucleotides, the CDR3 is TGTGCCAGCAGCTTAGCGCTCAGCGGTACGCAGTATTTT. This gives the protein CASSLALSGTQYF.

This clonotype has only a few counts. The chain combines TRBV7-8 with TRBJ2-5; D gene uncertain. Germline V gene data show CDR1 as SGHVS and CDR2 as FQNEAQ. V lost 5 bases and J lost 5, with 12 bases in between. This CDR3 spans 13 amino acids. Written as DNA, the CDR3 is TGTGCCAGCAGCCATGCCAAGTTGGAGACCCAGTACTTC. The encoded protein is CASSHAKLETQYF.